The source of this T cell receptor (beta chain) is a study of T cell repertoires in cytomegalovirus infection. Findings and caveats of the study: Ex vivo, HLA-C-restricted CMV-specific TCR beta clonotypes prevailed over the rest of the response. Accumulated public TCR beta family frequency recognized individuals carrying CMV together with the relevant HLA.

TCRdb redid the calling of the reads with MiXCR, one entry per CDR3 protein. This sample carries 700,000 to 850,000 distinct CDR3 sequences, over 25% of them seen once, and the ten largest clones take about an eighth. Only a few counts were recorded for this clonotype. Its antigen is as yet unknown. This receptor was taken from a human donor in good health (CMV status not recorded). Some clones in this sample may be carry-over from other donors' samples. Specimen: cultured CD8+ T cells from PBMCs, collected from culture after CMV antigen stimulation.

The CDR3 is CASSVAFKGLGTEAFF. In DNA, the CDR3 is TGTGCCAGTAGTGTTGCTTTTAAGGGGTTGGGCACTGAAGCTTTCTTT. This sequence joins TRBV19 and TRBJ1-1; a possible D gene is TRBD1 (5 bases). The CDR3 consists of 16 residues. CDR1 is LNHDA, CDR2 SQIVND, per germline (reference sequence). Trimming took 5 bases from V and 4 from J, leaving 20 bases between them.